This T cell receptor beta chain was sequenced in a study of beta chain features in type 1 diabetes. Study-wide context: On cell yields, gender and age, patients and healthy donors were similar.

V was trimmed by 1 base and J by 4 bases, leaving 18 bases between them. Germline CDR1 is SGHKS and CDR2 is YYEKEE (reference sequence). The CDR3 runs 17 residues. Every bit of the isolated RNA underwent reverse transcription, so sequencing read expressed TCRB transcripts. Using immunoSEQ multiplex PCR, the repertoire was profiled, and TCRdb retains in-frame clones only, with some absent. The repertoire consists of about 290,000 clones, with approximately 8.1% occurring once and the leading ten covering over 0.8%. This clone came up a few times. Only one heparinised blood draw was taken per donor, and its volume averaged approximately 0.11 L. By way of CD45RO/CCR7/CD25/CD127/CD95/CD27, the CD4+ regulatory, stem cell-like memory, central memory and naive cells were sorted.

The sequencing input was central memory CD4+ T cells from blood. The rearrangement uses TRBV5-5 and TRBJ2-1; TRBD2 is a possible D gene (5 bases). The sequence derives from a woman aged 18-35 years in good health. The CDR3 loop reads CASSLSAGHLGYNEQFF. CDR3 bases: TGTGCCAGCAGCTTGTCGGCGGGCCACCTAGGATACAATGAGCAGTTCTTC. The whole variable domain, remainder taken from reference TRBV5-5 and TRBJ2-1, is DAGVTQSPTHLIKTRGQQVTLRCSPISGHKSVSWYQQVLGQGPQFIFQYYEKEERGRGNFPDRFSARQFPNYSSELNVNALLLGDSALYLCASSLSAGHLGYNEQFFGPGTRLTVL.